The 2 T cell receptor beta chains below come from one sample, sequenced in a study of blood T cell repertoires in COVID-19. Method: immunoSEQ multiplex PCR; TCRdb's copy keeps in-frame clones and lacks some. The sample lists about 200,000 clones, approximately 90% seen once, with 5.9% in the top ten. Sample: peripheral blood. The receptors shown here come from a man at least 80 years old with acute or convalescent COVID-19.

The rearrangement joins TRBV12-3 or TRBV12-4 to TRBJ1-1, with D perhaps matching TRBD1 (5 bases). The CDR3 loop spans 13 amino acids. Trimming pared 6 bases from V and 1 base from J, leaving 9 bases between. Here the CDR3 reads CASRQGTNTEAFF. The CDR3 region has the DNA TGTGCCAGCAGGCAGGGTACGAACACTGAAGCTTTCTTT.

This clone appeared once. This sequence joins TRBV7-9 and TRBJ2-2; D is uncertain. The CDR3 is made up of 13 amino acids. Germline V gene sequence: CDR1 SEHNR, CDR2 FQNEAQ (reference sequence). The V and J ends lost 6 bases and 1 base respectively, with 6 bases between them. The CDR3 coding sequence is TGTGCCAGCAGACAGAAGAACACCGGGGAGCTGTTTTTT. Protein product: CASRQKNTGELFF. Complete variable domain (other parts from reference TRBV7-9 and TRBJ2-2): DTGVSQNPRHKITKRGQNVTFRCDPISEHNRLYWYRQTLGQGPEFLTYFQNEAQLEKSRLLSDRFSAERPKGSFSTLEIQRTEQGDSAMYLCASRQKNTGELFFGEGSRLTVL.